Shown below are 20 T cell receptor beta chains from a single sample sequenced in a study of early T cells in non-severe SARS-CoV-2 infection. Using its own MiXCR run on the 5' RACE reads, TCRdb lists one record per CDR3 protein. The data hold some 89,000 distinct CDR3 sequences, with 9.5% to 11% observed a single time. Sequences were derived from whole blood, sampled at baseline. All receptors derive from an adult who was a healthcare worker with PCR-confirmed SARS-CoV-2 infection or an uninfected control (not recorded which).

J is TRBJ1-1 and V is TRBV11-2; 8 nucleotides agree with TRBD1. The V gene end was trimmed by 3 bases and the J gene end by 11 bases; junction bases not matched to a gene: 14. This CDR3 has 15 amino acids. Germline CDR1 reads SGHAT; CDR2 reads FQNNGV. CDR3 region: CASSLLSQGASVAFF. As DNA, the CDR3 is TGTGCCAGCAGCTTGCTCTCCCAGGGGGCGAGTGTGGCTTTCTTT. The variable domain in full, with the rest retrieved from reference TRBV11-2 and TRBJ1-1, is EAGVAQSPRYKIIEKRQSVAFWCNPISGHATLYWYQQILGQGPKLLIQFQNNGVVDDSQLPKDRFSAERLKGVDSTLKIQPAKLEDSAVYLCASSLLSQGASVAFFGQGTRLTVV.

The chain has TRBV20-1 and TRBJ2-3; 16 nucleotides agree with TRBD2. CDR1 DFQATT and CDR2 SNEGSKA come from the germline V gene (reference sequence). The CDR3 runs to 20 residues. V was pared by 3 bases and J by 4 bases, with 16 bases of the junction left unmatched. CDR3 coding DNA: TGCAGTGCTAGTCTTTTTAGAGGGACTAGCGGGAGGGCCTGGGCAGATACGCAGTATTTT. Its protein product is CSASLFRGTSGRAWADTQYF.

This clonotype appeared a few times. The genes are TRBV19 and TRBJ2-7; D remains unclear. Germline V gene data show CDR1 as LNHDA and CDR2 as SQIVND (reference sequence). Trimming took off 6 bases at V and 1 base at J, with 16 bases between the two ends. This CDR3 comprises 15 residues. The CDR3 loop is CASSPLAVRSYEQYF. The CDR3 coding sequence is TGTGCCAGTAGCCCCTTGGCGGTGCGGTCCTACGAGCAGTACTTC.

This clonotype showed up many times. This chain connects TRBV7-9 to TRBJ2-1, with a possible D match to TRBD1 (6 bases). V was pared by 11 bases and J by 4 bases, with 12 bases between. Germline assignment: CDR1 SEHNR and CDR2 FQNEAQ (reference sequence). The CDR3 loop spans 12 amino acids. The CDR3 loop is CAPGQTYNEQFF. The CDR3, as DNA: TGTGCCCCCGGACAGACTTACAATGAGCAGTTCTTC.

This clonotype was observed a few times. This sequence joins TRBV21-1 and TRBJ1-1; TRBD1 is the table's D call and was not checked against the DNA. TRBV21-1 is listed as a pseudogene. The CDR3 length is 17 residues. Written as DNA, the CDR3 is TGTGCCAGCACTCTCGTCGTGAGGGGCAGACCGAACACTGAAGCTTTCTTT. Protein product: CASTLVVRGRPNTEAFF.

CDR3 sequence: CASRLVNNEQFF. The DNA of the CDR3 is TGTGCCAGCAGACTAGTTAACAATGAGCAGTTCTTC. The chain links TRBV2 to TRBJ2-1; D perhaps matches TRBD2 (5 bases). V lost 6 bases and J 5 bases, leaving 8 bases between the germline ends. The CDR3 covers 12 residues. CDR1 and CDR2 from the germline V gene are SNHLY and FYNNEI. Combining the CDR3 with reference TRBV2 and TRBJ2-1 gives the whole variable domain EPEVTQTPSHQVTQMGQEVILRCVPISNHLYFYWYRQILGQKVEFLVSFYNNEISEKSEIFDDQFSVERPDGSNFTLKIRSTKLEDSAMYFCASRLVNNEQFFGPGTRLTVL.

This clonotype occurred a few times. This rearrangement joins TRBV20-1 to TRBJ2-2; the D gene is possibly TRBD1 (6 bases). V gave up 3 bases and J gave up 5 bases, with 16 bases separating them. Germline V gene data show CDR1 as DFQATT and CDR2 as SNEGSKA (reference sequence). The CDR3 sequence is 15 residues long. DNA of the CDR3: TGCAGTGCTAGGTCAGGGGTCGCCCAGACCGGGGAGCTGTTTTTT. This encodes CSARSGVAQTGELFF.

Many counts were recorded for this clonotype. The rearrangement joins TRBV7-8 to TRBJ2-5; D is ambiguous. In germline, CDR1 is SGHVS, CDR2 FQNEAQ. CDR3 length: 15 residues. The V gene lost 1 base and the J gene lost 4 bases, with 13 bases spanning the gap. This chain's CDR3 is CASSLVPAPRETQYF. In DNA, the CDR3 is TGTGCCAGCAGCTTAGTCCCTGCCCCCCGAGAGACCCAGTACTTC.

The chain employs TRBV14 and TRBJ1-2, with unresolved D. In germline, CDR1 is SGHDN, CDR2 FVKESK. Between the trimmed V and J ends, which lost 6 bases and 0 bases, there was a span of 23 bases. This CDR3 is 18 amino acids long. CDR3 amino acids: CASSRFPGTTQANYGYTF. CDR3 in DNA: TGTGCCAGCAGTCGATTCCCGGGAACTACTCAAGCTAACTATGGCTACACCTTC.

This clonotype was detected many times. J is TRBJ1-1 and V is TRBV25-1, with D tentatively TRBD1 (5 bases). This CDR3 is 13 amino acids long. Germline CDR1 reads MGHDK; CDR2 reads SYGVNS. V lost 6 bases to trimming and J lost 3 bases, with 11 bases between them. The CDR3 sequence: CASSPWGYTEAFF. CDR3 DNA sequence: TGTGCCAGCAGCCCCTGGGGGTACACTGAAGCTTTCTTT.

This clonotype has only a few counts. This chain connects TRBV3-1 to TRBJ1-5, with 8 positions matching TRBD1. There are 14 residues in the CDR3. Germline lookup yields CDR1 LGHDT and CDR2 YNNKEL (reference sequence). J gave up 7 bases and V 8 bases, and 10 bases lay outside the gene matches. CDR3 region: CASGQGRGWQPQHF. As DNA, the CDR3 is TGTGCCAGCGGACAGGGAAGGGGGTGGCAGCCCCAGCATTTT.

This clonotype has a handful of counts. Written as DNA, the CDR3 is TGTGCCAGTAGTATACTAGCGGACACAGATACGCAGTATTTT. Protein sequence: CASSILADTDTQYF. The chain combines TRBV19 with TRBJ2-3, with 7 bases lining up with TRBD2. This CDR3 has 14 residues. V dropped 2 bases and J dropped 2; count of bases not matched to a gene: 1. From germline, CDR1 is LNHDA and CDR2 SQIVND (reference sequence).

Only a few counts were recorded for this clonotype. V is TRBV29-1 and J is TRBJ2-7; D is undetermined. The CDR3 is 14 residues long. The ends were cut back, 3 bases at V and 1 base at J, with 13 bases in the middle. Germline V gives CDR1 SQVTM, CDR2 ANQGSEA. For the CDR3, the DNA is TGCAGCGTTGACTTCCGGCAGCCTTCCTACGAGCAGTACTTC. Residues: CSVDFRQPSYEQYF.

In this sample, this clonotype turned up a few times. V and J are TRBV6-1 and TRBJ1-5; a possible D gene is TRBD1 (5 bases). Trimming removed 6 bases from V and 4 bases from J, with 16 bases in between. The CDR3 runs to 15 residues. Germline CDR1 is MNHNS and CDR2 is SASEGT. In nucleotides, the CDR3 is TGTGCCAGCAGCCAGGTAGGACAAAAAAATCAGCCCCAGCATTTT. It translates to CASSQVGQKNQPQHF.

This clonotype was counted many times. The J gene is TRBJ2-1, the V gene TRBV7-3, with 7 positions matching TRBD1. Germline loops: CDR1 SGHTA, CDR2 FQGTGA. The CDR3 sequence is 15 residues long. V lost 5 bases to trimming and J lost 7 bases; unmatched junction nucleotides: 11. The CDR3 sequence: CASSPMTGRGNEQFF. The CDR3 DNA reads TGTGCCAGCAGCCCGATGACAGGGAGAGGAAATGAGCAGTTCTTC.

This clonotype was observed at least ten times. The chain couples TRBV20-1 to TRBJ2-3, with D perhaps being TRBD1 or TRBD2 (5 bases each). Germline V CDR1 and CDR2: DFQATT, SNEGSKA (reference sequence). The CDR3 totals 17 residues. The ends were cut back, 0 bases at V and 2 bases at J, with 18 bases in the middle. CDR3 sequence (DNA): TGCAGTGCTAGAGATCGGGGACCCAGGGTTTACACAGATACGCAGTATTTT. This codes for CSARDRGPRVYTDTQYF.

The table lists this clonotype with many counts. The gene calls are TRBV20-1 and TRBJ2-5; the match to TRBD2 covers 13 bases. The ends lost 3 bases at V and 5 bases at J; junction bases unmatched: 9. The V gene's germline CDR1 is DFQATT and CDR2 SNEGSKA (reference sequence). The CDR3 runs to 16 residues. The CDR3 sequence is CSASSSGLAGMETQYF. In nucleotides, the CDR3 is TGCAGTGCTAGTTCATCGGGACTAGCGGGAATGGAGACCCAGTACTTC.

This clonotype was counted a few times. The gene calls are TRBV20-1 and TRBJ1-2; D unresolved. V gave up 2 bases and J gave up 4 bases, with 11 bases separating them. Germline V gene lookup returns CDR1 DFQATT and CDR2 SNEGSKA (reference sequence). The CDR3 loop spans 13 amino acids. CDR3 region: CSARMAGVYGYTF. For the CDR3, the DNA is TGCAGTGCTAGAATGGCAGGAGTCTATGGCTACACCTTC.

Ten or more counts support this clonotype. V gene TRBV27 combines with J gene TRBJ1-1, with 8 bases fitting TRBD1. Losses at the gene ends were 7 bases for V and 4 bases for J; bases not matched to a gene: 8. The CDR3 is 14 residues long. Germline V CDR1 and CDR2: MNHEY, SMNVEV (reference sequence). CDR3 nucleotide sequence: TGTGCCAGCACCGACGGACAGGGAAGCACTGAAGCTTTCTTT. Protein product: CASTDGQGSTEAFF.

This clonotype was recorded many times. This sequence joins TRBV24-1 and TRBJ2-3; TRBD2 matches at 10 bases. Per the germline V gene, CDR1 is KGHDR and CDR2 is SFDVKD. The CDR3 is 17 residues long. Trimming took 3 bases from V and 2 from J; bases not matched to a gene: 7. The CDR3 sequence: CATSDPSSGGYTDTQYF. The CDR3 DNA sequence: TGTGCCACCAGTGATCCGTCTAGCGGGGGATACACAGATACGCAGTATTTT.